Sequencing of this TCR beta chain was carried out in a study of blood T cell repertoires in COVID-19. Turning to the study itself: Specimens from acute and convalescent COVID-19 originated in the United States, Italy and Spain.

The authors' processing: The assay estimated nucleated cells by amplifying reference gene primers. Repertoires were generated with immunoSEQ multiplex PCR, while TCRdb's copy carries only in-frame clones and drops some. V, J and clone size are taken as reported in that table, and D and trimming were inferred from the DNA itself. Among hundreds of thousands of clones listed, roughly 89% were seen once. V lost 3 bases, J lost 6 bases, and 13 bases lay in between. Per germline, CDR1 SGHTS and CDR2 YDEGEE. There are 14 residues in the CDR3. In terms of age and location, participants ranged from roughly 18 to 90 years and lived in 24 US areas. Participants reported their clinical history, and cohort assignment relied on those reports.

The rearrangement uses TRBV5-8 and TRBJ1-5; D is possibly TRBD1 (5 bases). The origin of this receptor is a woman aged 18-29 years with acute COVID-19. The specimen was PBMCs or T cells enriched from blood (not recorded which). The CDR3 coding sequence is TGTGCCAGCAGCTACTGGGGCATGTCTCAGCCCCAGCATTTT. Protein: CASSYWGMSQPQHF.